These 18 T cell receptor beta chains were all obtained from the same sample, sequenced in a study of blood T cell repertoires in COVID-19. This table comes from immunoSEQ multiplex PCR, and its TCRdb copy is limited to in-frame clones, with some not included. The profile covers 110,000 to 150,000 clones, with over 75% appearing a single time and approximately 5% taken by the ten largest. The sequenced material came from peripheral blood. The receptors originated from a woman aged 50 to 60 with acute or convalescent COVID-19.

This clone has a single count. The gene calls are TRBV27 and TRBJ2-3; 9 nucleotides line up with TRBD1. There are 16 residues in the CDR3. The junction had 9 bases not matched to a gene; V was cut back by 5 bases and J by 3 bases. CDR1 MNHEY and CDR2 SMNVEV come from the germline V gene (reference sequence). The CDR3 loop reads CASSPPGQGRTDTQYF. The CDR3 coding sequence is TGTGCCAGCAGTCCGCCGGGACAGGGACGGACAGATACGCAGTATTTT.

This chain joins TRBV19 and TRBJ1-1; D is undetermined. CDR1 and CDR2 (germline): LNHDA, SQIVND (reference sequence). CDR3 size: 14 residues. Between the trimmed V and J ends, which lost 7 bases and 7 bases, there was a span of 19 bases. CDR3 nucleotide sequence: TGTGCCAGTATTTTAAGAGAGGGATCATATGAAGCTTTCTTT. Residues: CASILREGSYEAFF.

V gene TRBV28 combines with J gene TRBJ1-1, with TRBD1 matching over 9 bases. With 2 bases clipped from V and 4 bases from J, the junction kept 14 bases outside the gene matches. This CDR3 contains 18 residues. Germline V gene data show CDR1 as MDHEN and CDR2 as SYDVKM. DNA of the CDR3: TGTGCCAGCAGTTTACTGGCGGGACAGGGAGGTTGGAGCACTGAAGCTTTCTTT. The encoded protein is CASSLLAGQGGWSTEAFF.

The chain is built from TRBV6-2 or TRBV6-3 and TRBJ2-2; D call uncertain. The CDR3 extends over 16 amino acids. CDR1 and CDR2 (germline): MNHEY, SVGEGT. The germline V and J ends were trimmed by 0 bases and 4 bases, with 12 bases remaining between them. CDR3 nucleotide sequence: TGTGCCAGCAGTTACTCGATTGGTACGGTCACCGGGGAGCTGTTTTTT. It codes for CASSYSIGTVTGELFF.

The chain couples TRBV15 to TRBJ2-3; 7 bases are shared with TRBD1. V trimming: 1 base; J trimming: 4 bases; junction bases outside the gene matches: 5. The CDR3 runs to 15 residues. Looked up from germline, CDR1 is LNHNV and CDR2 is YYDKDF (reference sequence). This CDR3 reads CATSRVTGIADTQYF. The CDR3 bases are TGTGCCACCAGCAGAGTGACAGGGATAGCAGATACGCAGTATTTT.

The chain is built from TRBV29-1 and TRBJ2-2; 8 bases are a match to TRBD1. The CDR3 consists of 13 residues. Looked up from germline, CDR1 is SQVTM and CDR2 is ANQGSEA. The ends lost 7 bases at V and 2 bases at J; junction bases unmatched: 3. The CDR3 spells CSAGQGNTGELFF. The CDR3 DNA sequence: TGCAGCGCAGGACAGGGCAACACCGGGGAGCTGTTTTTT.

The genes are TRBV7-6 and TRBJ1-2; D is ambiguous. Trimming stripped 0 bases from V and 2 bases from J, with 7 bases between. CDR1 and CDR2 (germline): SGHVS, FNYEAQ. This CDR3 has 14 residues. The CDR3 bases are TGTGCCAGCAGCTTAGCGGGAGGAAACTATGGCTACACCTTC. Protein: CASSLAGGNYGYTF.

The rearrangement uses TRBV19 and TRBJ1-1, with 8 bases matching TRBD1. The V and J ends lost 4 bases and 3 bases, in that order; junction bases with no gene match: 7. In germline, CDR1 is LNHDA, CDR2 SQIVND (reference sequence). The CDR3 consists of 15 residues. As DNA, the CDR3 is TGTGCCAGTAGTACCCTAACAGGGGGGGACACTGAAGCTTTCTTT. As protein: CASSTLTGGDTEAFF.

The rearrangement uses TRBV6-5 and TRBJ1-6, with D perhaps TRBD1 (5 bases). The CDR3 sequence is 15 residues long. Trimming removed 0 bases at V and 11 bases at J, with 14 bases between. Germline V gives CDR1 MNHEY, CDR2 SVGAGI. CDR3 bases: TGTGCCAGCAGTTACTCGAAGCAGGGCGGAACACCCCTCCACTTT. It specifies CASSYSKQGGTPLHF.

This clone was detected only a few times. The chain links TRBV6-5 to TRBJ1-1; D might be TRBD1 (6 bases). CDR3 length: 14 amino acids. Trimming stripped 6 bases from V and 1 base from J, with 12 bases between. Germline CDR1 is MNHEY and CDR2 is SVGAGI. This CDR3 is CASRWTVQNTEAFF. In DNA form, the CDR3 reads TGTGCCAGCAGATGGACAGTTCAGAACACTGAAGCTTTCTTT.

V usage is TRBV23-1 and J usage is TRBJ1-5, with no clear D. TRBV23-1 is designated an ORF whose function remains uncertain. There are 13 residues in the CDR3. V was trimmed by 6 bases and J by 3 bases, leaving 9 bases between them. CDR3 amino acids: CASRGQYNQPQHF. CDR3 bases: TGCGCCAGCAGGGGCCAATACAATCAGCCCCAGCATTTT.

The chain joins TRBV7-9 to TRBJ1-2; D possibly corresponds to TRBD1 (6 bases). The CDR3 loop spans 14 amino acids. Germline V gene data show CDR1 as SEHNR and CDR2 as FQNEAQ (reference sequence). V was cut by 1 base and J by 5 bases, with 11 bases left in between. The CDR3 is CASSLDRERYGYTF. In DNA, the CDR3 is TGTGCCAGCAGCTTAGACAGGGAGAGGTATGGCTACACCTTC.

The genes are TRBV7-2 and TRBJ2-5, with D uncertain. Trimming shortened V by 2 bases and J by 5 bases, and 12 bases separated the two germline ends. Germline CDR1 SGHTA, CDR2 FQGNSA. The CDR3 has 14 amino acids. CDR3 nucleotides: TGTGCCAGCAGCTTACGCTCTAGTCTTGAGACCCAGTACTTC. This sequence encodes CASSLRSSLETQYF. The full variable domain, with the rest looked up from reference TRBV7-2 and TRBJ2-5, is GAGVSQSPSNKVTEKGKDVELRCDPISGHTALYWYRQSLGQGLEFLIYFQGNSAPDKSGLPSDRFSAERTGGSVSTLTIQRTQQEDSAVYLCASSLRSSLETQYFGPGTRLLVL.

The table lists this clone with a count of one. The CDR3 here is CASSYSRAQGGFF. The CDR3 DNA sequence: TGTGCCAGCAGTTACTCGAGAGCGCAGGGGGGGTTCTTC. The rearrangement links TRBV6-2 or TRBV6-3 to TRBJ2-1; weak D call: TRBD1 (7 bases). The V gene lost 0 bases and the J gene lost 15 bases, with 15 bases spanning the gap. This CDR3 has 13 residues. The germline gives CDR1 MNHEY, CDR2 SVGEGT.

The chain joins TRBV28 to TRBJ1-5; no reliable D call. CDR3 length: 13 amino acids. Germline CDR1 is MDHEN and CDR2 is SYDVKM. V was cut by 2 bases and J by 9 bases, with 11 bases left in between. The CDR3 spells CASSLVGTRPQHF. The CDR3 DNA sequence: TGTGCCAGCAGTTTAGTTGGTACTCGGCCCCAGCATTTT.

Worth noting for this clone: Within the sample, other DNA sequences also encode this same CDR3. The V gene is TRBV27, the J gene TRBJ1-3; D gene ambiguous. This CDR3 spans 15 amino acids. The V gene's germline CDR1 is MNHEY and CDR2 SMNVEV (reference sequence). Trimming took 0 bases from V and 0 from J, leaving 6 bases between them. This CDR3 reads CASSLSGSSGNTIYF. DNA for the CDR3: TGTGCCAGCAGTTTATCAGGGAGCTCTGGAAACACCATATATTTT.

The V call is TRBV6-2 or TRBV6-3, the J call TRBJ1-5; D possibly corresponds to TRBD1 (6 bases). Trimming took 5 bases from V and 7 from J, leaving 12 bases between them. CDR3 size: 13 residues. Germline assignment: CDR1 MNHEY and CDR2 SVGEGT. The CDR3 DNA sequence: TGTGCCAGCAGTCCCGGGGGGGCCCAGCCCCAGCATTTT. Its translation: CASSPGGAQPQHF.

The chain employs TRBV3-1 (or the pseudogene TRBV3-2) and TRBJ1-3; a possible D gene is TRBD1 (5 bases). V was pared by 5 bases and J by 8 bases, with 10 bases between. The CDR3 runs to 12 residues. The germline V gene encodes CDR1 LGHDT and CDR2 YNNKEL (reference sequence). The DNA of the CDR3 is TGTGCCAGCAGCTCAAGGGGATACACCATATATTTT. This translates into CASSSRGYTIYF.